The rows below give T cell receptor beta chains drawn from one sample of a study of blood T cell repertoires in COVID-19. Profiled with immunoSEQ multiplex PCR; TCRdb holds only in-frame clones, not every one. This sample has roughly 240,000 clones; about 80% occur once, and the top ten carry under 2%. What was sequenced was peripheral blood. Receptors originate from a woman aged 80 or over with acute or convalescent COVID-19. Both conserved end residues are part of each CDR3. A D gene is named only where the DNA matches it firmly. For some rows the clone size is stated as once, few or many, or as a class when expanded; others skip it.

>TRBJ1-4|NA|14|TRBV2|NA
CASSEDRSDEKLFF
TGTGCCAGCAGTGAAGACAGGTCGGATGAAAAACTGTTTTTT
>TRBJ2-5|TRBD2|15|TRBV6-5|NA
CASSYTGGGLETQYF
TGTGCCAGCAGTTACACCGGGGGGGGATTAGAGACCCAGTACTTC
>TRBJ2-7|NA|13|TRBV10-3|NA
CAISAGRDNEQYF
TGTGCCATCAGTGCGGGAAGGGACAACGAGCAGTACTTC
>TRBJ2-5|TRBD1|13|TRBV7-8|NA
CASSTGQGETQYF
TGTGCCAGCAGCACAGGACAGGGAGAGACCCAGTACTTC
>TRBJ1-3|NA|13|TRBV18|NA
CASSPQGLDTIYF
TGTGCCAGCTCACCACAGGGGCTAGACACCATATATTTT
>TRBJ1-6|NA|13|TRBV25-1|NA
CASSFARGSPLHF
TGTGCCAGCAGTTTCGCCAGGGGATCACCCCTCCACTTT
>TRBJ2-7|NA|20|TRBV2|NA
CASSEAVGPVEQGLASEQYF
TGTGCCAGCAGTGAAGCGGTGGGCCCCGTTGAACAGGGTTTAGCTAGTGAGCAGTACTTC
>TRBJ1-2|NA|13|TRBV9|NA
CASSAQRNYGYTF
TGTGCCAGCAGCGCACAGAGAAACTATGGCTACACCTTC
>TRBJ2-2|NA|16|TRBV5-1|NA
CASSLEGRSDTGELFF
TGCGCCAGCAGCTTGGAAGGTCGGAGTGACACCGGGGAGCTGTTTTTT
>TRBJ2-5|TRBD2|18|TRBV9|NA
CASSVGLAGLGEGETQYF
TGTGCCAGCAGCGTAGGACTAGCGGGATTGGGGGAAGGAGAGACCCAGTACTTC
>TRBJ1-4|NA|16|TRBV6-2/TRBV6-3|once
CASSSTQGLTNEKLFF
TGTGCCAGCAGCAGCACCCAGGGGTTGACTAATGAAAAACTGTTTTTT
>TRBJ1-2|NA|14|TRBV5-1|few
CASSAGTNNYGYTF
TGCGCCAGCAGCGCGGGGACCAACAACTATGGCTACACCTTC
>TRBJ2-1|TRBD2|15|TRBV6-6|NA
CASSPGTSLYHEQFF
TGTGCCAGCAGTCCTGGGACTAGCCTATACCATGAGCAGTTCTTC
>TRBJ2-5|NA|14|TRBV10-3|NA
CAISESASKETQYF
TGTGCCATCAGTGAGTCCGCTAGTAAAGAGACCCAGTACTTC
>TRBJ2-5|TRBD2|16|TRBV9|NA
CASSVGFSGGQETQYF
TGTGCCAGCAGCGTAGGGTTTAGCGGGGGGCAAGAGACCCAGTACTTC
>TRBJ2-7|TRBD2|15|TRBV28|NA
CASTRVAGDVYEQYF
TGTGCCAGCACCAGGGTAGCGGGAGATGTCTACGAGCAGTACTTC
>TRBJ1-3|NA|13|TRBV2|NA
CASSVGSENTIYF
TGTGCCAGCAGTGTAGGGAGCGAAAACACCATATATTTT
>TRBJ2-2|NA|15|TRBV4-1|once
CASSQDRRFIGELFF
TGCGCCAGCAGCCAAGATCGGAGGTTCATCGGGGAGCTGTTTTTT
>TRBJ2-7|TRBD1|14|TRBV30|NA
CAWSGTGASYEQYF
TGTGCCTGGAGTGGGACAGGCGCCTCCTACGAGCAGTACTTC
>TRBJ2-1|NA|13|TRBV3-1/TRBV3-2|many
CASSHPQGGEQFF
TGTGCCAGCAGCCACCCACAGGGTGGTGAGCAGTTCTTC
>TRBJ1-5|TRBD1|14|TRBV2|NA
CASSGQGLIQPQHF
TGTGCCAGCAGCGGACAGGGGTTGATTCAGCCCCAGCATTTT
>TRBJ2-1|TRBD2|16|TRBV4-1|NA
CASTVAGGLSYNEQFF
TGCGCCAGCACGGTAGCGGGGGGCCTTTCCTACAATGAGCAGTTCTTC
>TRBJ2-5|NA|15|TRBV7-2|few
CASSPLVEYQETQYF
TGTGCCAGCAGCCCATTGGTGGAGTACCAAGAGACCCAGTACTTC
>TRBJ1-2|TRBD1|17|TRBV5-1|NA
CASSSAGTGALNYGYTF
TGCGCCAGCAGCTCGGCTGGGACAGGGGCCCTTAACTATGGCTACACCTTC
>TRBJ1-6|TRBD1|15|TRBV5-4|NA
CASSFGQGKGSPLHF
TGTGCCAGCAGCTTCGGACAGGGAAAGGGTTCACCCCTCCACTTT
>TRBJ1-2|NA|13|TRBV6-4|NA
CASSEMGAGGYTF
TGTGCCAGCAGCGAGATGGGGGCTGGAGGCTACACCTTC
>TRBJ1-1|NA|12|TRBV6-6|NA
CASSPDTLRAFF
TGTGCCAGCAGCCCGGACACCCTTAGAGCTTTCTTT
>TRBJ2-4|TRBD1|15|TRBV5-1|NA
CASSMTGDSPNIQYF
TGCGCCAGCAGCATGACCGGGGACAGCCCAAACATTCAGTACTTC
>TRBJ1-1|TRBD1|15|TRBV5-1|once
CASSPGQELNTEAFF
TGCGCCAGCAGCCCCGGACAGGAATTGAACACTGAAGCTTTCTTT
>TRBJ1-1|NA|15|TRBV4-1|NA
CASSHLGRRGPQAFF
TGCGCCAGCAGCCACCTCGGCAGGAGGGGCCCTCAAGCTTTCTTT
>TRBJ1-1|NA|13|TRBV11-3|NA
CASSVDRDTEAFF
TGTGCCAGCAGCGTCGATCGGGACACTGAAGCTTTCTTT
>TRBJ1-6|NA|16|TRBV18|NA
CASSQSTGPKNSPLHF
TGTGCCAGCTCGCAGTCAACAGGGCCGAAAAATTCACCCCTCCACTTT
>TRBJ2-2|NA|16|TRBV6-4|NA
CASSDRPGVNTGELFF
TGTGCCAGCAGTGACCGGCCGGGGGTGAACACCGGGGAGCTGTTTTTT
>TRBJ2-2|NA|14|TRBV28|few
CASIDFRGTGELFF
TGTGCCAGCATTGATTTTAGGGGCACCGGGGAGCTGTTTTTT
>TRBJ2-1|TRBD1|17|TRBV7-2|NA
CASSLGSTGQGLTGQFF
TGTGCCAGCAGCTTAGGTTCTACGGGACAGGGATTGACTGGGCAGTTCTTC
>TRBJ2-6|NA|15|TRBV19|NA
CASKTGSSGANVLTF
TGTGCCAGCAAAACAGGAAGCTCTGGGGCCAACGTCCTGACTTTC
>TRBJ1-5|TRBD1|18|TRBV2|NA
CASSDPATGRFGNQPQHF
TGTGCCAGCAGTGACCCCGCGACAGGGAGGTTTGGCAATCAGCCCCAGCATTTT
>TRBJ2-2|NA|13|TRBV7-9|NA
CASSPAREGELFF
TGTGCCAGCAGCCCAGCGAGGGAGGGGGAGCTGTTTTTT
>TRBJ2-1|TRBD2|17|TRBV18|NA
CASSPPGTSGRGSEQFF
TGTGCCAGCTCACCACCAGGGACTAGCGGGAGAGGTAGTGAGCAGTTCTTC
>TRBJ2-1|TRBD2|20|TRBV14|NA
CASSQVSGTSGSSSYNEQFF
TGTGCCAGCAGCCAAGTAAGCGGGACTAGCGGGAGCAGCTCCTACAATGAGCAGTTCTTC
>TRBJ2-1|TRBD2|16|TRBV18|NA
CASYPAGLAENNEQFF
TGTGCCAGCTACCCAGCGGGACTAGCGGAGAACAATGAGCAGTTCTTC
>TRBJ1-4|NA|16|TRBV3-1/TRBV3-2|NA
CASSQTSLVSNEKLFF
TGTGCCAGCAGCCAAACCTCGCTAGTTAGTAATGAAAAACTGTTTTTT
>TRBJ2-1|TRBD2|18|TRBV7-3|NA
CASSLGLAGGPPYNEQFF
TGTGCCAGCAGCTTAGGGCTAGCGGGGGGGCCCCCCTACAATGAGCAGTTCTTC
>TRBJ1-5|TRBD1|17|TRBV18|once
CASQGTLDRGVNQPQHF
TGTGCCAGTCAAGGGACCCTAGACAGGGGAGTCAATCAGCCCCAGCATTTT
>TRBJ2-5|TRBD1|18|TRBV3-1/TRBV3-2|few
CASIPGIHGTGPQETQYF
TGTGCCAGCATCCCAGGGATCCACGGGACAGGGCCTCAAGAGACCCAGTACTTC
>TRBJ1-1|TRBD1|13|TRBV24-1|NA
CATSEDRGTEAFF
TGTGCCACCAGTGAAGACAGGGGCACTGAAGCTTTCTTT
>TRBJ2-2|NA|15|TRBV18|NA
CASSPDVGATGELFF
TGTGCCAGCTCCCCCGACGTAGGGGCAACCGGGGAGCTGTTTTTT
>TRBJ2-1|NA|15|TRBV6-5|few
CASSYDRMTYNEQFF
TGTGCCAGCAGTTACGACAGGATGACCTACAATGAGCAGTTCTTC
>TRBJ1-1|NA|13|TRBV5-1|once
CASSFGTYTEAFF
TGCGCCAGCAGCTTTGGGACATACACTGAAGCTTTCTTT